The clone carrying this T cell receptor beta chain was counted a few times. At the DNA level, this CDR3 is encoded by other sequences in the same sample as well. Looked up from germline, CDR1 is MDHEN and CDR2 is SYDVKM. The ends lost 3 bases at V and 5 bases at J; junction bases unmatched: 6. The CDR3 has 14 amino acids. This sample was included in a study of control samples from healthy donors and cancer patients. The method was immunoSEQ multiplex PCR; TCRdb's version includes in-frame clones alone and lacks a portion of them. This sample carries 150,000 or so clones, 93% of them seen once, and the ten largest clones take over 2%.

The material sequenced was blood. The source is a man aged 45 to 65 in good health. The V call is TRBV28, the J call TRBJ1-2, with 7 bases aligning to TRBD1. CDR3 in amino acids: CASSFPGTAYGYTF. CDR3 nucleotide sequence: TGTGCCAGCAGTTTCCCCGGGACAGCTTATGGCTACACCTTC.